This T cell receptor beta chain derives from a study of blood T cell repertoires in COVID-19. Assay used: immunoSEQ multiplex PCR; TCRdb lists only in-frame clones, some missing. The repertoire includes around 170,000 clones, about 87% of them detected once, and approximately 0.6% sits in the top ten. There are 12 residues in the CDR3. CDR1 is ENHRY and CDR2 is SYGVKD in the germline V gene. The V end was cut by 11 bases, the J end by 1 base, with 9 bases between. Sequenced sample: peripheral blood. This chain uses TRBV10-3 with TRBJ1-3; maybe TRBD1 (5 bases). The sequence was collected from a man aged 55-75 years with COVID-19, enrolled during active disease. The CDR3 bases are TGTGCCTTCCAGGGTTCTGGAAACACCATATATTTT. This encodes CAFQGSGNTIYF.